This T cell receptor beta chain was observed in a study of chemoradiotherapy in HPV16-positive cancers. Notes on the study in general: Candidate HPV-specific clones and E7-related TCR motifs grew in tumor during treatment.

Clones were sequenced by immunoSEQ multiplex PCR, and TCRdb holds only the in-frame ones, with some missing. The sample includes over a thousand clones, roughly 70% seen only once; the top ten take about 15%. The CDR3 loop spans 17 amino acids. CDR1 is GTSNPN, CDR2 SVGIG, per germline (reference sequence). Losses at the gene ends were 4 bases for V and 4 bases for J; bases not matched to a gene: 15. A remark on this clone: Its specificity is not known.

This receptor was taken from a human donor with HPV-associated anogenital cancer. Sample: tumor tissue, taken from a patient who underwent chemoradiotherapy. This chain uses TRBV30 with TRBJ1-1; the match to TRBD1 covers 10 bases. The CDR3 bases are TGTGCCTGGAACGACGAGGGGACAGGGGCGAGGAGCACTGAAGCTTTCTTT. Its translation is CAWNDEGTGARSTEAFF.